The 22 T cell receptor beta chains presented below share a single source sample, sequenced in a study of CD8 T cells in ankylosing spondylitis. Findings and caveats of the study: What seemed typical of ankylosing spondylitis blood was a TCR beta motif built from roughly 8 highly homologous variants.

Each CDR3 protein gets one entry after TCRdb re-called the 5' RACE reads with MiXCR. Of about 700,000 distinct CDR3 sequences in the sample, under 20% are singletons; the top ten hold roughly a fifth. These receptors lack a known antigen. Sequencing used blood, either unsorted or a sorted T cell fraction (not recorded which). These receptors were collected from a male donor with ankylosing spondylitis.

This clonotype occurred a few times. V usage is TRBV11-2 and J usage is TRBJ2-7, with D possibly matching TRBD1 (6 bases). Trimming cost V 6 bases and J 5 bases, with 14 bases left between them. This CDR3 spans 13 amino acids. Germline V gene lookup returns CDR1 SGHAT and CDR2 FQNNGV. The CDR3 reads CASRGDRNHEQYF. The CDR3 DNA reads TGTGCCAGCAGGGGAGACAGGAACCACGAGCAGTACTTC.

This clonotype was seen many times. V gene TRBV29-1 combines with J gene TRBJ2-1; the match to TRBD2 covers 11 bases. The CDR3 runs to 16 residues. J lost 0 bases, V lost 1 base, and 2 bases had no gene match. The germline V gene encodes CDR1 SQVTM and CDR2 ANQGSEA. The CDR3 spells CSVEVGLAGSYNEQFF. The DNA for the CDR3 is TGCAGCGTTGAAGTCGGACTAGCGGGCTCCTACAATGAGCAGTTCTTC.

The gene calls are TRBV7-9 and TRBJ1-1, with D perhaps matching TRBD1 (5 bases). The length of the CDR3 is 15 residues. V lost 5 bases and J lost 0, with 13 bases in between. Per the germline V gene, CDR1 is SEHNR and CDR2 is FQNEAQ (reference sequence). The DNA of the CDR3 is TGTGCCAGCAGCCCACAGGAATCCATGAACACTGAAGCTTTCTTT. Translation: CASSPQESMNTEAFF.

The chain has TRBV29-1 and TRBJ1-1; TRBD1 aligns across 8 bases. J gave up 1 base and V 5 bases, and 6 bases lay outside the gene matches. The V gene's germline CDR1 is SQVTM and CDR2 ANQGSEA. This CDR3 has 14 residues. For the CDR3, the DNA is TGCAGCGTTAGTGGACAGGGAGGGAACACTGAAGCTTTCTTT. This encodes CSVSGQGGNTEAFF.

DNA for the CDR3: TGCAGTGCTAGAAAAGGGACTAGCGGGCCGGGGGTCGAGCAGTACTTC. It translates to CSARKGTSGPGVEQYF. This rearrangement joins TRBV20-1 to TRBJ2-7, with TRBD2 matching 12 bases. Trimming at V came to 2 bases and at J to 6 bases, leaving 11 bases not matched to a gene. This CDR3 has 16 residues. The germline CDR1 and CDR2 sequences are DFQATT and SNEGSKA (reference sequence).

The sample holds a few counts of this clonotype. The chain employs TRBV29-1 and TRBJ2-7, with 8 bases matching TRBD1. The CDR3 runs to 17 residues. The J segment lost 1 base and the V segment lost 0 bases, leaving 11 bases of the junction unmatched. Per germline, CDR1 SQVTM and CDR2 ANQGSEA. CDR3 loop: CSVEDRGRGPLSYEQYF. The CDR3 coding sequence is TGCAGCGTTGAAGATCGCGGCAGGGGGCCTCTGTCCTACGAGCAGTACTTC.

The chain joins TRBV11-3 to TRBJ2-3; possible D gene TRBD1, 6 bases. Trimming left V 5 bases short and J 6 bases short, with 15 bases between. Germline lookup yields CDR1 SGHNT and CDR2 YENEEA. This CDR3 has 14 amino acids. As DNA, the CDR3 is TGTGCCAGCAGCCCCACGGCAGGGGCGGATACGCAGTATTTT. Its translation is CASSPTAGADTQYF.

This rearrangement joins TRBV10-3 to TRBJ1-4; 7 bases fit TRBD1. CDR3 length: 13 residues. From germline, CDR1 is ENHRY and CDR2 SYGVKD. V gave up 3 bases and J gave up 7 bases; unmatched junction bases: 2. The CDR3 region is CAISETGAEKLFF. The CDR3 nucleotides are TGTGCCATCAGTGAAACAGGGGCTGAAAAACTGTTTTTT.

There are many counts of this clonotype. The chain combines TRBV12-3 or TRBV12-4 with TRBJ1-5; D is undetermined. With 5 bases removed from V and 9 bases from J, the gap between germline ends came to 20 bases. The CDR3 runs to 15 residues. In nucleotides, the CDR3 is TGTGCCAGCAGTGACCTAGCAGGCCTCGTTGTGCCCCAGCATTTT. Its translation: CASSDLAGLVVPQHF.

This clonotype appeared a few times. CDR3 protein: CASSLAGAPYGYTF. CDR3 coding DNA: TGTGCCAGCAGCTTAGCAGGCGCGCCCTATGGCTACACCTTC. The J gene is TRBJ1-2, the V gene TRBV11-2, with D unresolved. The germline V gene has CDR1 SGHAT and CDR2 FQNNGV. V lost 1 base to trimming and J lost 4 bases, with 10 bases between them. The CDR3 spans 14 residues.

This clonotype was observed many times. V gene TRBV2 combines with J gene TRBJ1-5; 7 nucleotides agree with TRBD1. Germline V lookup: CDR1 SNHLY, CDR2 FYNNEI. With 6 bases clipped from V and 3 bases from J, the junction kept 8 bases outside the gene matches. There are 15 residues in the CDR3. CDR3: CASSEDRIVNQPQHF. The DNA for the CDR3 is TGTGCCAGCAGCGAGGACAGGATTGTCAATCAGCCCCAGCATTTT. Variable domain in full (rest from reference TRBV2 and TRBJ1-5): EPEVTQTPSHQVTQMGQEVILRCVPISNHLYFYWYRQILGQKVEFLVSFYNNEISEKSEIFDDQFSVERPDGSNFTLKIRSTKLEDSAMYFCASSEDRIVNQPQHFGDGTRLSIL.

The chain combines TRBV20-1 with TRBJ1-6, with a possible D match to TRBD1 (5 bases). The CDR3 runs to 14 residues. Germline CDR1 is DFQATT and CDR2 is SNEGSKA (reference sequence). V lost 0 bases, J lost 7 bases, and 10 bases lay in between. CDR3 region: CSAREPDRNSPLHF. The DNA for the CDR3 is TGCAGTGCTAGAGAACCCGACAGAAATTCACCCCTCCACTTT.

The rearrangement links TRBV2 to TRBJ2-3; D is unclear. The CDR3 is 13 amino acids. Germline assignment: CDR1 SNHLY and CDR2 FYNNEI. Trimming shortened V by 4 bases and J by 2 bases, and 7 bases separated the two germline ends. CDR3 loop: CASSAEHTDTQYF. The DNA of the CDR3 is TGTGCCAGCAGTGCGGAACACACAGATACGCAGTATTTT.

V and J are TRBV5-1 and TRBJ2-1, with D perhaps TRBD1 or TRBD2 (6 bases each). Trimming took off 2 bases at V and 4 bases at J, with 13 bases between the two ends. Germline V gives CDR1 SGHRS, CDR2 YFSETQ. CDR3 length equals 15 residues. The CDR3 DNA is TGCGCCAGCAGCTTAACGGGGGCGGGGTACAATGAGCAGTTCTTC. Amino acid sequence: CASSLTGAGYNEQFF.

This chain joins TRBV2 and TRBJ1-2; no clear D. Deletions cut 7 bases from V and 9 bases from J, with 12 bases between. The CDR3 length is 11 residues. The germline CDR1 and CDR2 sequences are SNHLY and FYNNEI. The DNA of the CDR3 is TGTGCCAGCACCGAGAGTCGTCGCTACACCTTC. Amino acids: CASTESRRYTF.

This clonotype was seen a few times. The rearrangement links TRBV3-1 to TRBJ2-1, with 9 positions matching TRBD2. CDR1 is LGHDT, CDR2 YNNKEL, per germline (reference sequence). The CDR3 sequence is 14 residues long. Germline trimming cut 11 bases from V and 3 bases from J; bases unmatched to any gene: 8. The CDR3 is CAVQRGENYNEQFF. The CDR3 DNA sequence: TGTGCCGTACAGCGGGGGGAGAACTACAATGAGCAGTTCTTC.

This chain connects TRBV5-1 to TRBJ1-4; 11 nucleotides align to TRBD1. The germline V gene encodes CDR1 SGHRS and CDR2 YFSETQ. V lost 3 bases, J lost 7 bases, and 5 bases stayed unmatched. This CDR3 has 15 residues. The DNA of the CDR3 is TGCGCCAGCAGCTCCATGGGACAGGGGGGTGAAAAACTGTTTTTT. Translation gives CASSSMGQGGEKLFF.

The J gene is TRBJ2-3, the V gene TRBV7-9, with D possibly matching TRBD2 (6 bases). Trimming shortened V by 1 base and J by 2 bases, and 16 bases separated the two germline ends. Per germline, CDR1 SEHNR and CDR2 FQNEAQ (reference sequence). The CDR3 is 17 residues long. CDR3 residues: CASSLGPGWGVTDTQYF. DNA of the CDR3: TGTGCCAGCAGCTTAGGACCAGGTTGGGGGGTCACAGATACGCAGTATTTT.

This clonotype was found a few times. This chain uses TRBV7-2 with TRBJ2-7; a possible D gene is TRBD2 (5 bases). There are 16 residues in the CDR3. V was trimmed by 5 bases and J by 2 bases, leaving 19 bases between them. Germline V gene data show CDR1 as SGHTA and CDR2 as FQGNSA. The CDR3 nucleotides read TGTGCCAGCAGCCCGGCCGGGGATACCTATACCTACGAGCAGTACTTC. This codes for CASSPAGDTYTYEQYF.

In its sample, this clonotype was seen a few times. CDR3: CASSPSPSRVDYGYTF. DNA for the CDR3: TGTGCCAGCAGTCCCTCCCCATCTCGGGTAGACTATGGCTACACCTTC. The chain links TRBV27 to TRBJ1-2, with D unresolved. Germline-derived CDR1 and CDR2 are MNHEY and SMNVEV (reference sequence). This CDR3 is 16 amino acids long. The V end was cut by 5 bases, the J end by 3 bases, with 19 bases between.

V is TRBV7-9 and J is TRBJ2-1; unclear D gene. Germline CDR1 and CDR2: SEHNR and FQNEAQ (reference sequence). This CDR3 comprises 13 residues. The V and J ends lost 7 bases and 0 bases respectively, with 7 bases between them. The CDR3 protein is CASTHSSYNEQFF. As DNA, the CDR3 is TGTGCCAGCACCCATAGCTCCTACAATGAGCAGTTCTTC.

The gene calls are TRBV6-2 or TRBV6-3 and TRBJ2-4; D is tentatively TRBD1 or TRBD2 (5 bases each). V lost 2 bases and J lost 3, with 23 bases in between. The CDR3 is 19 residues long. Per germline, CDR1 MNHEY and CDR2 SVGEGT. CDR3: CASSYKLGDTENLKNIQYF. The CDR3 DNA reads as TGTGCCAGCAGTTACAAGTTGGGGGATACGGAAAACCTCAAAAACATTCAGTACTTC.